This T cell receptor beta chain was sequenced in a study of CD8 T cell repertoires and HIV-1 epitope variants. Study-wide context: Separate wells received one of Twenty-five Gag or Nef variant peptides. Epitopes were three Gag families plus Nef HW9 and YT9. An uncultured baseline aliquot held 1M T cells.

Survey-depth immunoSEQ sequencing covered TCR beta CDR3 regions. Sequencing used immunoSEQ multiplex PCR; TCRdb keeps in-frame clones, though not all of them. This table has a few thousand clones, 65% to 75% appearing once. The J segment lost 0 bases and the V segment lost 2 bases, leaving 5 bases of the junction unmatched. The CDR3 totals 16 residues. Germline V gene data show CDR1 as MNHEY and CDR2 as SVGAGI. Comment on this clone: No antigen is known for it.

The clonotype was recovered from a male donor with HIV. The chain is built from TRBV6-5 and TRBJ1-1; 8 bases align to TRBD1. The sequencing input was cultured CD8+ T cells derived from PBMCs. The CDR3 region is CASSYANRGMNTEAFF. DNA for the CDR3: TGTGCCAGCAGTTACGCGAACAGGGGGATGAACACTGAAGCTTTCTTT.